The TCR beta chain under discussion was sequenced for a study of CD8 T cells in ankylosing spondylitis (dated by TCRdb to 2016 to 2017). About the full investigation: T cell receptor beta repertoires were profiled in healthy donors and ankylosing spondylitis patients so that disease-linked TCR variants could be found. The whole study cohort included under 140 healthy donors and 25 ankylosing spondylitis patients. Samples of peripheral blood were taken, and for ankylosing spondylitis patients, synovial fluid was collected as well. Study-wide findings and limitations: Some of the motif variants had been reported before in the synovial fluid and blood of reactive arthritis patients, a finding that suggests common disease-initiation mechanisms. According to the report, matched synovial fluid samples from ankylosing spondylitis patients were significantly enriched for the disease-linked clones. A CD8+ phenotype was shown by the disease-linked clones, which were found at relatively low frequencies in peripheral blood. A TCR beta motif of several highly homologous amino acid variants appeared characteristic of blood from ankylosing spondylitis patients.

Sequencing took place on an Illumina HiSeq 2500. TCR beta libraries were prepared by quantitative 5'-RACE with molecular barcodes. In the paper's pipeline: Disease-linked TCR variants were identified with a new computational method built on a probabilistic model of VDJ rearrangement. TCRdb passed the public sequencing reads through fastp at Q25 and MiXCR, retaining productive beta sequences. Each entry is one CDR3 protein sequence, shown with its most common DNA and genes. It is TCRdb's table, rather than the study itself, that gives the V and J calls and clone size. The table for this sample lists 200,000 to 250,000 distinct CDR3 sequences; around 17% of them were counted only once. About 42% of the sample belongs to the ten largest clones. Via the germline V gene (reference sequence), CDR1 is SGHKS and CDR2 YYEKEE. The CDR3, cysteine through phenylalanine, is 18 amino acids long. Just the 54-base CDR3 DNA is kept, in frame starting at base 1. V loses 0 bases, J loses 3 bases, and the germline ends lie 16 bases apart.

This clonotype turned up a few times. No cognate antigen has been identified for it. Per-base qualities were not stored, and no clone one base away is much larger. This clonotype was sampled from a male donor with ankylosing spondylitis. The specimen sequenced was blood, either unsorted or a sorted T cell fraction (not recorded which). The chain is made from TRBV5-5 and TRBJ2-6; the D gene cannot be named for sure. The CDR3 region has the sequence CASSLVEIPTYGANVLTF. The nucleotide sequence is given as TGTGCCAGCAGCTTGGTGGAGATACCCACATATGGGGCCAACGTCCTGACTTTC.